The T cell receptor (beta chain) under discussion was sequenced for a study of blood T cell repertoires in COVID-19. Original handling: Nucleated cell counts were estimated from reference gene primer amplification. Repertoires were generated with immunoSEQ multiplex PCR, while TCRdb's copy carries only in-frame clones and drops some. From that table come the V and J calls and clone size; the DNA was used to work out D and trimming. This sample has more than 300,000 clones, with about 87% found just once. From germline, CDR1 is LNHDA and CDR2 SQIVND (reference sequence). This CDR3 is built from 15 residues. Trimming pared 7 bases from V and 11 bases from J, leaving 23 bases between.

V usage is TRBV19 and J usage is TRBJ1-4; D possibly corresponds to TRBD1 (5 bases). The receptor was isolated from a woman aged 25 to 45 with COVID-19, enrolled during active disease. The specimen was peripheral blood. The CDR3 spells CASTKTAVGRRKLFF. In DNA form, the CDR3 reads TGTGCCAGTACCAAAACTGCGGTGGGGCGTCGGAAACTGTTTTTT. Supplemented by reference TRBV19 and TRBJ1-4, the full variable domain reads DGGITQSPKYLFRKEGQNVTLSCEQNLNHDAMYWYRQDPGQGLRLIYYSQIVNDFQKGDIAEGYSVSREKKESFPLTVTSAQKNPTAFYLCASTKTAVGRRKLFFGSGTQLSVL.